These T cell receptor beta chains were read from a single sample in a study of T cells in Graves' hyperthyroidism and ophthalmopathy. From the multiplex PCR reads, TCRdb called clonotypes with MiXCR, one entry per CDR3 protein. There are around 280,000 distinct CDR3 sequences in the sample; roughly 15% occur only once, and under 8% lies in the top ten. The specimen was blood. The receptors stem from a woman in her 40s with Graves' hyperthyroidism. The CDR3 runs from the conserved cysteine through the conserved F or W. A D gene is named only where the DNA matches it firmly.

CDR3 protein | J gene | V gene | D gene
CAISERGLAGVGEQFF | TRBJ2-1 | TRBV10-3 | TRBD2
CAWENNFSGNTIYF | TRBJ1-3 | TRBV30 | .
CSAPIAGKDTQYF | TRBJ2-3 | TRBV20-1 | TRBD2
CASTREVRATGELFF | TRBJ2-2 | TRBV6-1 | .
CASSLVLAETQYF | TRBJ2-5 | TRBV7-9 | .
CASSSGRVNEQFF | TRBJ2-1 | TRBV28 | TRBD2
CASSPWDGTYEQYF | TRBJ2-7 | TRBV13 | .
CASGGTSGRTDTQYF | TRBJ2-3 | TRBV28 | TRBD2
CASSTRSQGRSYEQYF | TRBJ2-7 | TRBV11-2 | .
CASSSLAYNEQFF | TRBJ2-1 | TRBV12-3/TRBV12-4 | .
CATSTRGQPQHF | TRBJ1-5 | TRBV15 | .
CASKWRPQETQYF | TRBJ2-5 | TRBV7-8 | .
CASSPLQILYGYTF | TRBJ1-2 | TRBV6-1 | .
CASSKPGQGDEKLFF | TRBJ1-4 | TRBV12-3/TRBV12-4 | TRBD1
CSSRGLVNTEAFF | TRBJ1-1 | TRBV20-1 | TRBD1
CAIRPGSLYGYTF | TRBJ1-2 | TRBV10-3 | .
CASSARETYQETQYF | TRBJ2-5 | TRBV11-2 | .
CAWSTFRGLSGNTIYF | TRBJ1-3 | TRBV30 | TRBD1
CASSGGPTRLNTDTQYF | TRBJ2-3 | TRBV6-1 | .
CASSLGLAGYTGELFF | TRBJ2-2 | TRBV7-9 | TRBD2
CASSFTGTRSYTF | TRBJ1-2 | TRBV7-9 | .
CASSFGPGEDSPLHF | TRBJ1-6 | TRBV5-1 | .
CASSPPGLAGEETQYF | TRBJ2-5 | TRBV11-2 | TRBD2
CASRPYGGRITDTQYF | TRBJ2-3 | TRBV7-2 | TRBD2
CASSPRLAGASSYNEQFF | TRBJ2-1 | TRBV7-9 | TRBD2
CACRGLAGGQNEQFF | TRBJ2-1 | TRBV2 | TRBD2
CASGPRLAAVTQYF | TRBJ2-3 | TRBV6-2/TRBV6-3 | TRBD2
CASSLGGTYDTQYF | TRBJ2-3 | TRBV6-2/TRBV6-3 | .
CAWSGGTSGREETQYF | TRBJ2-5 | TRBV30 | TRBD2
CASRTGTRGNNEQFF | TRBJ2-1 | TRBV12-3/TRBV12-4 | .
CAREGGSPLHF | TRBJ1-6 | TRBV19 | .
CSAGGTRETQYF | TRBJ2-5 | TRBV29-1 | .
CSARRGGGGYNEQFF | TRBJ2-1 | TRBV20-1 | TRBD2
CATRVGVTGELFF | TRBJ2-2 | TRBV24-1 | .
CSVGGTDGYTF | TRBJ1-2 | TRBV29-1 | .
CACRRGSEETQYF | TRBJ2-5 | TRBV30 | .
CATSRTLVEDTQYF | TRBJ2-3 | TRBV15 | .
CASRTFRLSNEKLFF | TRBJ1-4 | TRBV28 | .
CASRGRENEQFF | TRBJ2-1 | TRBV12-3/TRBV12-4 | TRBD2
CSAPEGLAGGNEQFF | TRBJ2-1 | TRBV20-1 | TRBD2
CASSYSGGINQPQHF | TRBJ1-5 | TRBV6-6 | .
CASSISRTGPNYGYTF | TRBJ1-2 | TRBV19 | TRBD1
CSVEDVAKRYPYEQYF | TRBJ2-7 | TRBV29-1 | .
CASRTTSRSNTGELFF | TRBJ2-2 | TRBV2 | TRBD2
CASSPPRGANVLTF | TRBJ2-6 | TRBV28 | .
CASSYRPGVEQFF | TRBJ2-1 | TRBV6-1 | .
CSASRQGADGYTF | TRBJ1-2 | TRBV20-1 | TRBD1
CASSSPTSLPYNEQFF | TRBJ2-1 | TRBV6-2/TRBV6-3 | .
CASSQDRLAYEQYF | TRBJ2-7 | TRBV4-2 | .
CASGRSTDTQYF | TRBJ2-3 | TRBV28 | .
CASSPGDRGSNEQFF | TRBJ2-1 | TRBV12-3/TRBV12-4 | TRBD1
CASRKVAGEQFF | TRBJ2-1 | TRBV12-3/TRBV12-4 | .
CASSFGTRNEKLFF | TRBJ1-4 | TRBV5-4 | .
CATSAIAGGNTDTQYF | TRBJ2-3 | TRBV10-3 | TRBD2
CASTIWGGYNEQFF | TRBJ2-1 | TRBV5-6 | TRBD2
CASRTAASSTDTQYF | TRBJ2-3 | TRBV2 | .
CASSLRGGPYGYTF | TRBJ1-2 | TRBV27 | .
CASSEKGGNQPQHF | TRBJ1-5 | TRBV2 | .
CASSYRGLGARGTDTQYF | TRBJ2-3 | TRBV6-5 | .